Detailed here is one TCR beta chain. This entry is derived from a study of shared clonotypes between healthy human individuals. Assay used: immunoSEQ multiplex PCR; TCRdb lists only in-frame clones, some missing. The repertoire holds about 110,000 clones, 68% seen once, with approximately 23% in the top ten. The V and J ends lost 0 bases and 4 bases respectively, with 8 bases between them. Per germline, CDR1 SGHNT and CDR2 YYREEE (reference sequence). This CDR3 has 14 amino acids. This TCR came from a woman younger than 45 in good health. Sequenced input: memory CD8+ T cells sorted from blood. Subset reported: CD45RO+ cells pooled with CCR7-negative TemRA cells. The chain employs TRBV5-4 and TRBJ2-1; unclear D gene. The CDR3, as DNA: TGTGCCAGCAGCTTGGGGGTAGATTACAATGAGCAGTTCTTC. Translating gives CASSLGVDYNEQFF.